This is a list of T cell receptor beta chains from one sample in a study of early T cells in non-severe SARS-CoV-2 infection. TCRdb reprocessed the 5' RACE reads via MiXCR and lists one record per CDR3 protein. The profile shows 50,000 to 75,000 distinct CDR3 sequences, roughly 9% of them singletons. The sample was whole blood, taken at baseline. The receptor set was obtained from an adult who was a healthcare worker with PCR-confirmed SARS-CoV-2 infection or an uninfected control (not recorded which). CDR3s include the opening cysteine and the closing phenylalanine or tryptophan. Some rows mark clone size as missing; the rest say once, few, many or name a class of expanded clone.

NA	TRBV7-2	CASSSHGTSSYNEQFF
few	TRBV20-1	CSAYRLNTGELFF
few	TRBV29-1	CSVETRSGRGGELFF
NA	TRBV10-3	CAISADSGAYNEQFF
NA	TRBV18	CASSPDRRQETQYF
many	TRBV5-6	CASSLGQGQTEAFF
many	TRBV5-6	CASSSVPSLSSYNSPLHF
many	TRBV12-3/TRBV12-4	CASRRSGNYGGYTF
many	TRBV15	CATSSTLWEGTDTQYF
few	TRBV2	CASRGTGDQPQHF
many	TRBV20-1	CSAMAGLGTEAFF
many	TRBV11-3	CASSLDKRGNTQYF
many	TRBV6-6	CASSYGGSGTEAFF
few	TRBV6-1	CATETGMNTEAFF
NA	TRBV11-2	CASSLDRPGTGAEAFF
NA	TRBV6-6	CASSYFLLGEQYF
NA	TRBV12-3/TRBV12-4	CVSSFRQGGTGELFF
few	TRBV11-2	CASSPGTRHEQFF
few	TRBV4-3	CASSQDPRLHYEQYF
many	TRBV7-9	CASSLSARGSNQPQHF
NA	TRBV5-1	CASSPYSGTQYF
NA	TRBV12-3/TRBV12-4	CASSFATPNGYTF
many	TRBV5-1	CASSLDLQRETQYF
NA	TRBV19	CASSMGQGSSVLTF
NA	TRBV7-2	CASSLSGHLETQYF
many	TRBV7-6	CASSLGGVGNTIYF